This T cell receptor beta chain was sequenced during a study of Graves' ophthalmopathy and Graves' hyperthyroidism. The CDR3 runs 12 residues. Looked up from germline, CDR1 is SNHLY and CDR2 is FYNNEI. Trimming removed 7 bases from V and 6 bases from J, with 7 bases in between. The TCR beta CDR3 regions underwent amplification from RNA transcripts. After a first-round RT-PCR with HTBI primers, a second-round multiplex PCR was run. TCRdb processed the multiplex PCR reads anew with MiXCR; each CDR3 protein has one entry. Of roughly 700,000 distinct CDR3 sequences in the sample, 40% were seen once. This clonotype was recorded many times. Its target is unknown. General study points: Also, most clonotypes expanded in the thyroid above 0.001 frequency appeared in blood. For separating ophthalmopathy from stable hyperthyroidism, a 13-signature model gave over 85% sensitivity and roughly 78% specificity.

Every ophthalmopathy donor presented moderate-to-severe activity, CAS ≥3, NOSPECS ≥4 and duration under 3 months. Patients were excluded if they had other autoimmune diseases or uncontrolled infections, and likewise if pregnancy or lactation applied. Sequenced sample: peripheral blood. This clonotype was obtained from an adult man with Graves' ophthalmopathy. The V gene is TRBV2, the J gene TRBJ1-6; D not certain. CDR3: CASTPSNSPLHF. The CDR3 DNA reads as TGTGCCAGCACCCCGTCTAATTCACCCCTCCACTTT.